Listed below are T cell receptor beta chains from one sample, sequenced in a study of post-analysis software for immune sequencing data. TCRdb analysed the PCR reads with MiXCR anew, one entry per CDR3 protein. The sample consists of roughly 570,000 distinct CDR3 sequences, less than 40% of them appearing once. Sequenced sample: blood. The receptors originated from a girl aged 2-17 years with multiple sclerosis. Both conserved end residues are part of each CDR3. The D gene is left open where the match is weak. Clone size is stated in some rows and not others, as once, few, many or a class when expanded.

d_call,clone_size,j_call,v_call,cdr3_length,cdr3_nt,cdr3_aa
TRBD2,NA,TRBJ2-1,TRBV6-6,16,TGTGCCAGCAGTTACAAAAGTCTAGCGGGTTACAATGAGCAGTTCTTC,CASSYKSLAGYNEQFF
TRBD1,few,TRBJ2-1,TRBV6-2/TRBV6-3,15,TGTGCCAGCAGCTACGGACAGGGACAATACAATGAGCAGTTCTTC,CASSYGQGQYNEQFF
NA,NA,TRBJ1-4,TRBV12-3/TRBV12-4,15,TGTGCCAGCAGTACACAGGAGACAACTAATGAAAAACTGTTTTTT,CASSTQETTNEKLFF
NA,few,TRBJ1-1,TRBV3-1,13,TGTGCCGGCAGCCATATAGCCAACACTGAAGCTTTCTTT,CAGSHIANTEAFF
NA,NA,TRBJ1-4,TRBV6-5,16,TGTGCCAGCAGCCCCGGGACATCGGCCACTAATGAAAAACTGTTTTTT,CASSPGTSATNEKLFF
NA,NA,TRBJ2-3,TRBV12-3/TRBV12-4,15,TGTGCCAGCAGCTTATGTGACGGCGGACCAGATACGCAGTATTTT,CASSLCDGGPDTQYF
TRBD1,NA,TRBJ2-7,TRBV7-8,16,TGTGCCAGCAGCTTAGGGGGGACAGGGTTGCCCTACGTGCAGTACTTC,CASSLGGTGLPYVQYF
NA,NA,TRBJ1-5,TRBV20-1,14,TGCAGTGCTAGGAGGGTAACGGACGGTCAGCCCCAGCATTTT,CSARRVTDGQPQHF
NA,NA,TRBJ1-2,TRBV6-6,16,TGTGCCAGCAGTTACTCGAATACACAGGGACTTTTCGGCTACACCTTC,CASSYSNTQGLFGYTF
TRBD1,NA,TRBJ2-4,TRBV6-1,15,TGTGCCAGCAGTGAAGCGGCCAGGGGGCGTGACATTCAGTACTTC,CASSEAARGRDIQYF
TRBD2,NA,TRBJ2-7,TRBV10-3,15,TGTGCCATCAGTGGGGGAGCGGGGGGAGACTACGAGCAGTACTTC,CAISGGAGGDYEQYF
NA,few,TRBJ1-1,TRBV6-5,13,TGTGCCAGCAAGAGGGGAGGGAACACTGAAGCTTTCTTT,CASKRGGNTEAFF
NA,once,TRBJ1-2,TRBV7-3,15,TGTGCCAGCAGCTTAACTGGGAATCGCTCTCCTGGCTACACCTTC,CASSLTGNRSPGYTF
TRBD1,NA,TRBJ1-2,TRBV5-1,16,TGCGCCAGCAGCTTGTCCGGGACAGAGGCTAACTATGGCTACACCTTC,CASSLSGTEANYGYTF
NA,NA,TRBJ1-2,TRBV10-2,12,TGCGCCAGCAGTTTAGACAATGGTGGCTACACCTTC,CASSLDNGGYTF
NA,NA,TRBJ2-3,TRBV9,14,TGTGCCAGCAGCGTAGCGGGGGCGAGGGATACGCAGTATTTT,CASSVAGARDTQYF
TRBD1,NA,TRBJ1-1,TRBV5-1,12,TGCGCCAGCAGTCGAAGGACAGGGGAAGCTTTCTTT,CASSRRTGEAFF
NA,few,TRBJ1-5,TRBV10-3,9,TGTGCCGCCCCCCAGCCCCAGCATTTT,CAAPQPQHF
NA,few,TRBJ2-3,TRBV7-7,15,TGTGCTAGCAGCCCTGGGACCCAGCGGGCGGATACGCAGTATTTT,CASSPGTQRADTQYF
NA,few,TRBJ2-7,TRBV7-6,16,TGTGCCAGCAGCTCCGTCGGGGGTGACAGGTCCTACGAGCAGTACTTC,CASSSVGGDRSYEQYF
NA,NA,TRBJ1-2,TRBV6-4,18,TGTGCCAGCATCTGGCCCCCCCAGAACGGACAATTCCTCTATGGCTACACCTTC,CASIWPPQNGQFLYGYTF
NA,few,TRBJ1-1,TRBV6-4,14,TGTGCCAGCAGGCCCTCCGGGGGGCAAACTGAAGCTTTCTTT,CASRPSGGQTEAFF
TRBD1,NA,TRBJ1-4,TRBV5-5,15,TGTGCCAGCAGCCTACAGGGGGCAGCTAATGAAAAACTGTTTTTT,CASSLQGAANEKLFF
NA,NA,TRBJ2-1,TRBV20-1,14,TGCAGTGCCAGATCCCCCGGGACACTTAATGAGCAGTTCTTC,CSARSPGTLNEQFF
NA,NA,TRBJ1-1,TRBV20-1,12,TGCAGTGCCCCACTGGGATCCGCTGAAGCTTTCTTT,CSAPLGSAEAFF
NA,NA,TRBJ1-2,TRBV5-1,16,TGCGCCAGCAGCTTGGTTCGGACAGTTGGGAACTATGGCTACACCTTC,CASSLVRTVGNYGYTF
NA,NA,TRBJ1-6,TRBV13,17,TGTGCCAGCAGACATGCGACACAGGGAATCGATAATTCACCCCTCCACTTT,CASRHATQGIDNSPLHF
NA,NA,TRBJ1-4,TRBV7-2,14,TGTGCCAGCAACCGGGGGAACTTTAATGAAAAACTGTTTTTT,CASNRGNFNEKLFF
NA,few,TRBJ2-3,TRBV20-1,11,TGCAGTACCCAGGCCGGGGATACGCAGTATTTT,CSTQAGDTQYF
NA,few,TRBJ2-3,TRBV7-9,14,TGTGCCATACATCATCTTCCAAGCACAGATACGCAGTATTTT,CAIHHLPSTDTQYF
NA,NA,TRBJ1-1,TRBV29-1,10,TGCAGCGTTGGGGTCACTGAAGCTTTCTTT,CSVGVTEAFF
NA,NA,TRBJ2-3,TRBV3-1,14,TGTGCCAGCAGCCGGGACGGAGGCACAGATACGCAGTATTTT,CASSRDGGTDTQYF
NA,NA,TRBJ2-3,TRBV20-1,14,TGCAGTGCCACCAGCGAGGGGAACACAGATACGCAGTATTTT,CSATSEGNTDTQYF
TRBD2,NA,TRBJ2-4,TRBV4-1,19,TGCGCCAGCAGCCATGAGACTAGCGGGGGGGCCGGGACCAAAAACATTCAGTACTTC,CASSHETSGGAGTKNIQYF
TRBD1,few,TRBJ2-5,TRBV5-1,15,TGCGCCAGCAGCTTGGCCGACAGGGTCCAAGAGACCCAGTACTTC,CASSLADRVQETQYF
TRBD2,few,TRBJ2-7,TRBV29-1,13,TGCAGCGTTGGCGGACTAGGAATCTACGAGCAGTACTTC,CSVGGLGIYEQYF
NA,NA,TRBJ1-1,TRBV6-5,13,TGTGCCAGCAACCCAACAGTGAACACTGAAGCTTTCTTT,CASNPTVNTEAFF
NA,few,TRBJ1-1,TRBV9,14,TGTGCCAGCAGCGTAGCGGGGTGGGGCACTGAAGCTTTCTTT,CASSVAGWGTEAFF
TRBD1,few,TRBJ2-7,TRBV2,15,TGTGCCAGCTGCCGGGACAGGGGTTTTGAGGGCGAGCAGTACTTC,CASCRDRGFEGEQYF
TRBD2,once,TRBJ2-2,TRBV29-1,16,TGCAGCGGTGATGGGACGGGGGGTGGGAACACCGGGGAGCTGTTTTTT,CSGDGTGGGNTGELFF
TRBD1,NA,TRBJ2-3,TRBV5-1,14,TGCGCCAGCAGCCGAGGACAGGTATTAGATACGCAGTATTTT,CASSRGQVLDTQYF
NA,NA,TRBJ2-3,TRBV3-1,13,TGTGCCAGCGGAGAGGACGGCACAGATACGCAGTATTTT,CASGEDGTDTQYF
NA,NA,TRBJ2-1,TRBV19,15,TGTGCCAGTAGCATCCGGGTCTTCTCCTACAATGAGCAGTTCTTC,CASSIRVFSYNEQFF
TRBD2,NA,TRBJ2-3,TRBV20-1,19,TGCAGTGCTAGAGAGGCAGGACTAGCGGGGGTCTACCGGGCAGATACGCAGTATTTT,CSAREAGLAGVYRADTQYF